The count of the clone carrying this T cell receptor (beta chain) is one. This entry comes from a study of blood T cell repertoires in COVID-19. About the study: From the United States, Italy and Spain came samples of acute and convalescent COVID-19. PBMCs, B-cell-depleted T cells, or T cells provided the cDNA or gDNA that made up the material.

Authors' processing steps: How many nucleated cells were present was estimated from reference gene primer amplification. Sequencing was performed with immunoSEQ multiplex PCR; in TCRdb, only in-frame clones are kept and a portion is missing. From that table come the V and J calls and clone size; the DNA was used to work out D and trimming. The profile shows about 220,000 clones, approximately 81% of them singletons. The CDR3 has 18 residues. The V gene's germline CDR1 is LNHDA and CDR2 SQIVND (reference sequence). V gave up 0 bases and J gave up 1 base; unmatched junction bases: 8. The sequenced material came from peripheral blood. V usage is TRBV19 and J usage is TRBJ2-5, with 10 bases matching TRBD1. This receptor was obtained from an elderly woman with acute or convalescent COVID-19. CDR3 sequence reads: CASSIDPGQGVFQETQYF. The CDR3 DNA reads as TGTGCCAGTAGTATAGATCCAGGACAGGGGGTCTTCCAAGAGACCCAGTACTTC.